The present TCR beta chain was sequenced within a study of a mutant IDH1 vaccine in newly diagnosed glioma. Across the study: Vaccines were begun 4-6 weeks after radiotherapy alone, or with temozolomide cycles.

Time point described: week 23, last vaccination. Doses of 300 ug of mutant IDH1 20-mer peptide were given with topical imiquimod. General study findings and limits: Researchers report vaccine-induced immune responses in over 90% of patients.

As for this clone: Its antigen remains unknown.

In germline, CDR1 is SNHLY, CDR2 FYNNEI. The ends were cut back, 7 bases at V and 8 bases at J, with 14 bases in the middle. CDR3 length equals 13 residues. Method: immunoSEQ multiplex PCR; TCRdb's copy keeps in-frame clones and lacks some. The top ten clones hold 5.3% of a sample with fewer than 45,000 clones, about three quarters of them seen once. The TCR sequence derives from a man between 50 and 59 years old with glioma. The chain joins TRBV2 to TRBJ1-4, with D unresolved. This sample comprised PBMCs, obtained from a glioma patient whose treatment included an IDH1 peptide vaccine. For the CDR3, the DNA is TGTGCCAGCACCCTGGGATACGGGGAAAAACTGTTTTTT. Translated, it gives CASTLGYGEKLFF.